Detailed here is one T cell receptor beta chain. The record originates from a study of T-cell memory formation after mild COVID-19. Study-level background: TCR clusters largely stayed donor specific.

TCRdb re-called the 5' RACE reads with MiXCR, one entry per CDR3 protein. Found here are some 210,000 distinct CDR3 sequences, around 17% of them singletons; the top ten hold 2.4%. The sample was PBMCs or a T cell subset sorted from them (not recorded which). The origin of this receptor is an adult woman who had mild COVID-19 (a few samples of this study predate the infection). Cell type and time point are not known.

CDR3 in amino acids: CASSFNREKLFF. Here the CDR3 DNA reads TGTGCCAGCAGCTTTAACAGAGAAAAACTGTTTTTT. The rearrangement uses TRBV7-8 and TRBJ1-4; D gene uncertain. Deletions cut 3 bases from V and 8 bases from J, with 7 bases between. The CDR3 has 12 amino acids. Per germline, CDR1 SGHVS and CDR2 FQNEAQ.